This T cell receptor (beta chain) is from a study of human T cells and chemical hapten exposure (dated by TCRdb to the early 2020s). With respect to the entire study: For sensitization, 2% DPC in acetone was applied to a roughly 2 cm by roughly 2 cm area of upper inner arm skin. Patients additionally received weekly therapeutic DPC doses to the scalp throughout the approximately 22-week study period. Patch tests used Finn chambers with 0.01% DPC on the upper back, scored after 6 days by International Contact Dermatitis Research Group standards. The mostly female patient cohort included alopecia areata with under or over 50% scalp involvement, alopecia totalis and alopecia universalis. Libraries were pooled for sequencing, and per-sample TCR yields varied mainly because of small differences in library volumes within the pool. This study followed changes in the peripheral blood TCR repertoire in vivo during primary and secondary sensitization of alopecia patients to the hapten diphenylcyclopropenone (DPC). Blood samples were taken from patients before sensitization (week 0) and at 2, 6 and about 24 weeks after DPC sensitization. Roughly 30 alopecia patients gave blood for TCR sequencing at one to four time points (pre-sensitization, 2, 6 and 24 weeks). Study-wide conclusions, independent of this receptor: DPC sensitization did not change the number of TCRs with a frequency above 1 in 1000, and there was no evidence of changes in global repertoire structure. Repeated subsampling changed both the strength of the expansion versus patch-test correlation and the threshold at which that correlation became significant. Expanded TCRs formed significantly more large CDR3 similarity clusters than pre-sensitization or healthy control sets, consistent with antigen-driven responses. The number of PT1 expanded TCRs positively correlated with patch test score, significant at thresholds 8, 16 and 32 but not 4. Alopecia, a presumed autoimmune disease, was present in all patients, so the immune response of the patients might differ from that of healthy individuals.

From the germline V gene, CDR1 is SGHTA and CDR2 is FQGNSA. From the cysteine through the phenylalanine, the CDR3 covers 14 amino acids. Kept here is only the CDR3 DNA, which spans 42 bases and is read in frame from base 1. A distance of 13 bases separates the germline ends of V and J, which lose 6 bases and 3 bases respectively. Receptors were amplified or captured by RACE. TCRdb shows the sequencer as NextSeq 500. During library preparation, unique molecular identifiers were attached to individual cDNA molecules so that TCRs could be counted quantitatively and reproducibly. From each blood RNA sample, both TCR alpha and TCR beta chains were sequenced. In the authors' own workflow: The median number of TCRs per sample was roughly 94,000, ranging from roughly 20,000 to 700,000. V, J and CDR3 annotation of the TCR reads was carried out using the Decombinator software suite. For PS versus PT1 abundance plots, all samples were subsampled to the same number of TCRs (28,000). Expanded TCRs were defined as absent before sensitization and observed at least eight times at the 2-week time point. TCRdb reworked the public reads: Q25 trimming with fastp, MiXCR clone assembly, productive beta chains retained. Rows are unified per CDR3 protein, each entry keeping the most common DNA and genes. What appears here as the V and J calls and clone size reflects TCRdb's work, not the paper's. For this sample there are about 70,000 distinct CDR3 sequences; 6.5% to 10% appear just once. Roughly 3% of the sample is taken by the ten largest.

Per the publication, the time point label means: patch test 2, 6 weeks after DPC sensitization. Sample treatment or condition, as interpreted from the label and publication: therapeutic diphenylcyclopropenone sensitization with weekly scalp DPC. Blood at each patch-test visit was drawn before the patch test was applied. Eligible patients were aged 18 to 70, diagnosed with alopecia, deemed suitable for DPC therapy, and excluded if pregnant. Total RNA was extracted from unfractionated whole blood that had been collected in Tempus Blood RNA tubes. This clonotype has only a few counts. Its target antigen remains unknown. Base-call qualities are not available, and no considerably larger clone is one nucleotide away.

The sequencing used whole blood, collected in connection with sensitization to the hapten diphenylcyclopropenone (DPC). The chain is encoded by TRBV7-2 joined to TRBJ2-3, and TRBD1 may be the D gene, going by 6 matching bases. The TCR comes from a woman between 50 and 59 years old with alopecia areata. Some clones in this sample may be carry-over from other donors' samples. The CDR3 protein: CASSYVTGTDTQYF. The DNA sequence is given as TGTGCCAGCAGTTACGTCACAGGGACAGATACGCAGTATTTT.